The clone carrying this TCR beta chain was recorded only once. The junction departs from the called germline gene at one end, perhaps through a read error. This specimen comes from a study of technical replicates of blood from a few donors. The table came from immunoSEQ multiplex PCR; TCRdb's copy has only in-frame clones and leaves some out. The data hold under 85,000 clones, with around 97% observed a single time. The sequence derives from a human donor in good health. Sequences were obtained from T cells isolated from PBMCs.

CDR3 coding DNA: TGTGCCAGCAGTCAAGCCGGACAGGGGGCTTATGGCTACACCTTC. It translates to CASSQAGQGAYGYTF. The V call is TRBV2, the J call TRBJ1-2; 11 nucleotides match TRBD1. The length of the CDR3 is 15 residues. Germline CDR1 SNHLY, CDR2 FYNNEI.